These T cell receptor beta chains were read from a single sample in a study of shared clonotypes between healthy human individuals. Some clones are missing from TCRdb's copy, which holds only in-frame ones; the method was immunoSEQ multiplex PCR. Of over 700,000 clones listed, about two thirds are singletons. Sequenced material: memory CD4+ T cells sorted from blood. These receptor sequences come from a woman aged 25-40 years in good health. CDR3s include the opening cysteine and the closing phenylalanine or tryptophan.

v_call cdr3_aa
TRBV29-1 CSVDRGYSRETQYF
TRBV14 CASSPFRGRGPLHF
TRBV2 CASSKQGLGEQYF
TRBV5-1 CATFQGDTGELFF
TRBV30 CAWTQGGGSGANVLTF
TRBV6-6 CASSYDGNSPLHF
TRBV7-6 CASSLSSGSGQETQYF
TRBV10-2 CASHDRGRTGELFF
TRBV28 CASRELRGANTEAFF
TRBV6-5 CASSARGGGYGYTF
TRBV29-1 CSVEDGATSGAYEQYF
TRBV19 CASRGRGNTGELFF
TRBV25-1 CASSEGQAPTGELFF
TRBV6-6 CASRTGGGEKLFF
TRBV2 CASRRETTGELFF
TRBV5-1 CASSWLGEQYF
TRBV4-1 CASSQGGEPSYEQYF
TRBV6-6 CASSQGAGQPQHF
TRBV19 CASDPGQGFYNEQFF
TRBV29-1 CSVNPGPGNTIYF
TRBV5-1 CASSFSGKGSDTQYF
TRBV18 CASSPLPGQGNTGELFF
TRBV7-2 CASSFVLAPSYEQYF
TRBV28 CAISREGADTQYF
TRBV4-1 CASSPMGLAGTSSYNEQFF
TRBV11-2 CASSLEWRLAGGAYNEQFF
TRBV7-9 CASSLGSYSNQPQHF
TRBV29-1 CSVKEVGTQYF
TRBV28 CASSFVDRAGYGYTF
TRBV9 CASRSLGNTGELFF
TRBV11-2 CASSLGGGGYEQYF
TRBV6-5 CASSPGATPLYGYTF
TRBV11-1 CASSPAHRYEQYF
TRBV27 CASSPFFSGTATNEKLFF
TRBV2 CASRGTVNTEAFF
TRBV6-1 CASSEWFGTDYEQYF
TRBV27 CASRYNGLAGAEQYF
TRBV28 CASSLGTIEGRLYGYTF
TRBV25-1 CASSRRTSTGELFF